This TCR beta chain derives from a study of blood T cell repertoires in COVID-19. Method: immunoSEQ multiplex PCR; TCRdb's copy keeps in-frame clones and lacks some. The sample has around 140,000 clones, approximately 88% seen once. Trimming removed 3 bases from V and 5 bases from J, with 13 bases in between. This CDR3 is built from 14 residues. Germline lookup yields CDR1 SNHLY and CDR2 FYNNEI. Sequencing was performed on peripheral blood. This chain links TRBV2 with TRBJ1-1; D is unresolved. The receptor comes from a man in his 60s with acute or convalescent COVID-19. CDR3 loop: CASSDVRLRTEAFF. The CDR3 coding sequence is TGTGCCAGCAGTGATGTTCGACTACGGACTGAAGCTTTCTTT.